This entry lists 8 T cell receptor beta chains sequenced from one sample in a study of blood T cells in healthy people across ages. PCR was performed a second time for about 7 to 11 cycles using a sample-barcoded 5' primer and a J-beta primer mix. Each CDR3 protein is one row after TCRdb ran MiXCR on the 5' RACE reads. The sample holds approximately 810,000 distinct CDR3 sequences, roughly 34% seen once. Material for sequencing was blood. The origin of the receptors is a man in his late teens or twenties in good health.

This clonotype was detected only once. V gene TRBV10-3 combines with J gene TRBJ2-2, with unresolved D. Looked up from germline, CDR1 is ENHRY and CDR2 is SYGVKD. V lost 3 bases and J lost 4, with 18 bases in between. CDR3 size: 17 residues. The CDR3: CAISDDFWGPGTGELFF. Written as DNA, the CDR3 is TGTGCCATCAGTGATGACTTCTGGGGTCCTGGCACCGGGGAGCTGTTTTTT.

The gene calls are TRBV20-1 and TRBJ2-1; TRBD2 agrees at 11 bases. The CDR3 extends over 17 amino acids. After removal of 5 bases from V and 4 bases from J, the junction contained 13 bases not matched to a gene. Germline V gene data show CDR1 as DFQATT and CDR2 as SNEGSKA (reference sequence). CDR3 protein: CSAADNLIAGGYNEQFF. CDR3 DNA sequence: TGCAGTGCTGCGGACAACCTAATAGCGGGGGGGTACAATGAGCAGTTCTTC.

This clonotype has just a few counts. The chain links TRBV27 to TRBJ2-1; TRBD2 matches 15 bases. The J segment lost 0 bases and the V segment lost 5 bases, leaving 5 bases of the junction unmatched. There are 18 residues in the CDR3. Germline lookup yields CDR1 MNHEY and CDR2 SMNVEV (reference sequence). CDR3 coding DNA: TGTGCCAGCAGTAGGACTAGCGGGGGGGCGAGCTCCTACAATGAGCAGTTCTTC. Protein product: CASSRTSGGASSYNEQFF.

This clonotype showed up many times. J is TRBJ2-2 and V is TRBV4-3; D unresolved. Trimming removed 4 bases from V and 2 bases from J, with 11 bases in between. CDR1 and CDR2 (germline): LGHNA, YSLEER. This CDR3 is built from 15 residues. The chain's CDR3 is CASSRGGVNTGELFF. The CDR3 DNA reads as TGCGCCAGCAGCCGGGGTGGGGTAAACACCGGGGAGCTGTTTTTT.

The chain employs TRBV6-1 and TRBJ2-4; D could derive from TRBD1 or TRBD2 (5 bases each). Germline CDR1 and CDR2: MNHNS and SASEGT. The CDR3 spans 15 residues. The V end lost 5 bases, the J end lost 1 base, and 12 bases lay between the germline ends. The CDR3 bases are TGTGCCAGCAGTCGGCGTTGGGGGGCCAAAAACATTCAGTACTTC. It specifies CASSRRWGAKNIQYF.

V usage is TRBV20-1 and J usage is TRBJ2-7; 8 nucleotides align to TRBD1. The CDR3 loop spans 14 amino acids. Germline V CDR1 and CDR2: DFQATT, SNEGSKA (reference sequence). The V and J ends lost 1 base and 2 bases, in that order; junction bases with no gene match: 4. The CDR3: CSARVQGVTYEQYF. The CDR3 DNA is TGCAGTGCTAGAGTACAGGGGGTGACCTACGAGCAGTACTTC.

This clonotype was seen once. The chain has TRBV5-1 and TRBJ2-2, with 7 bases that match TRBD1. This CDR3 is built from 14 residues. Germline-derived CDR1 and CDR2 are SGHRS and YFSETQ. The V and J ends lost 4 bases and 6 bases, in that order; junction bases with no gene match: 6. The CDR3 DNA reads TGCGCCAGCAGCGCAAGACAGGGTCCCGGGGAGCTGTTTTTT. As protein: CASSARQGPGELFF.

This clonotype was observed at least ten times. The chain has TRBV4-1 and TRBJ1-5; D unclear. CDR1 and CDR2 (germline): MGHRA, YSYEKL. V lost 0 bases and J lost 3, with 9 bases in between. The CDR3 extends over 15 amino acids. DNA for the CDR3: TGCGCCAGCAGCCAAGAGGCAGTCTACAATCAGCCCCAGCATTTT. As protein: CASSQEAVYNQPQHF.